This T cell receptor (beta chain) was observed in a study of blood T cells in healthy people across ages. Study-level results: Relative to aged donors, long-lived donors carried more naive CD4+ cells and displayed higher diversity.

This clonotype was counted between two and nine times. What it binds is unknown. Together with a sample-barcoded 5' primer, a J-beta primer mix was included in a second PCR lasting about 6 to 11 cycles. Each cDNA molecule carried a tag from a template-switch adaptor that contained 12 random nucleotides. MiXCR was run by TCRdb on the 5' RACE reads, yielding one entry per CDR3 protein. Altogether about 900,000 distinct CDR3 sequences are present, approximately 59% being singletons, with the ten largest covering 28%. The CDR3 loop spans 12 amino acids. Germline CDR1 and CDR2: ENHRY and SYGVKD. Healthy Caucasians from Russia aged about 6 to 90 served as donors. The authors drew approximately 9 milliliters of peripheral blood from each donor.

The V call is TRBV10-3, the J call TRBJ2-5; D is ambiguous. The J call may be wrong; the DNA end is better matched by TRBJ2-7. The origin of this receptor is a man aged 30 to 39 in good health. The sample was blood. Here the CDR3 DNA reads TGTGCCATCAGTGCGGCTTGGGGCGAGCAGTACTTC. Protein sequence: CAISAAWGEQYF.